These T cell receptor beta chains were read from a single sample in a study of monozygotic twins with inflammatory bowel disease. Following a re-call of the 5' RACE reads, TCRdb has one entry per CDR3 protein and lacks DNA. This sample carries 93,000 or so distinct CDR3 sequences, with under 2.5% going to the ten biggest clones. Sequenced: blood. The origin of the receptors is a human donor with ulcerative colitis or Crohn's disease, or a healthy co-twin of an affected twin (not recorded which). The CDR3 runs from the conserved cysteine through the conserved F or W. Fields, in order: V gene, J gene, CDR3 protein.

>TRBV30|TRBJ1-2
CAKTRGVPNYGYTF
>TRBV13|TRBJ2-1
CASSLTLGGNEQFF
>TRBV5-1|TRBJ2-5
CASSFEGGETQYF
>TRBV15|TRBJ2-2
CATRFGRAGELFF
>TRBV6-5|TRBJ1-6
CASSFRTAYNSPLHF
>TRBV5-4|TRBJ2-7
CASSLGPQGSYEQYF
>TRBV19|TRBJ1-1
CASSGQRDTEAFF
>TRBV7-7|TRBJ2-1
CASSPTSGRSNEQFF
>TRBV3-1|TRBJ1-1
CASSQPSWDTEAFF
>TRBV20-1|TRBJ2-7
CSARGTGYYEQYF
>TRBV19|TRBJ2-1
CASSQTVSYNEQFF
>TRBV18|TRBJ2-3
CASSPGITSTDTQYF
>TRBV28|TRBJ1-5
CASSLTRNLQTNQPQHF
>TRBV20-1|TRBJ2-3
CSAIRGDGGTDTQYF
>TRBV4-3|TRBJ1-1
CASSQYGGPNTEAFF
>TRBV20-1|TRBJ1-5
CSARERTGGTQPQHF
>TRBV5-1|TRBJ2-2
CASSFLTSHTGELFF
>TRBV25-1|TRBJ2-7
CASSEYKAGDEQYF
>TRBV15|TRBJ2-4
CATSRDNAGRLTKNIQYF
>TRBV20-1|TRBJ2-7
CSARGVEVAYTEQYF
>TRBV4-3|TRBJ1-1
CASSQDSKPVRANEAFF